The T cell receptor (beta chain) under discussion was sequenced for a study of OX40 agonist ivuxolimab in advanced cancers. In the study overall: Patients' therapy was ivuxolimab, an antibody that acts as an agonist of OX40 (CD134). Partial responses were observed in three patients, of whom one had hepatocellular carcinoma and two had cutaneous melanoma.

Germline V lookup: CDR1 ENHRY, CDR2 SYGVKD. The length of the CDR3 is 14 residues. V lost 6 bases to trimming and J lost 4 bases; unmatched junction nucleotides: 7. Data came from immunoSEQ multiplex PCR; TCRdb stores just in-frame clones and leaves some out. Among approximately 100,000 clones, around 88% were seen once, and the ten largest hold 0.5% to 0.55%. Anyone with autoimmune disease history or systemic immunosuppression was excluded. The receptor was isolated from an adult with an advanced solid tumor such as melanoma, head and neck, liver or kidney cancer. Sequencing was performed on CD4+ or CD8+ T cells sorted from blood, taken in a trial of the OX40 agonist ivuxolimab. J is TRBJ1-1 and V is TRBV10-3, with 8 nucleotides matching TRBD1. CDR3 region: CAIRLDRVATEAFF. In DNA form, the CDR3 reads TGTGCCATCAGACTGGACAGGGTGGCCACTGAAGCTTTCTTT.